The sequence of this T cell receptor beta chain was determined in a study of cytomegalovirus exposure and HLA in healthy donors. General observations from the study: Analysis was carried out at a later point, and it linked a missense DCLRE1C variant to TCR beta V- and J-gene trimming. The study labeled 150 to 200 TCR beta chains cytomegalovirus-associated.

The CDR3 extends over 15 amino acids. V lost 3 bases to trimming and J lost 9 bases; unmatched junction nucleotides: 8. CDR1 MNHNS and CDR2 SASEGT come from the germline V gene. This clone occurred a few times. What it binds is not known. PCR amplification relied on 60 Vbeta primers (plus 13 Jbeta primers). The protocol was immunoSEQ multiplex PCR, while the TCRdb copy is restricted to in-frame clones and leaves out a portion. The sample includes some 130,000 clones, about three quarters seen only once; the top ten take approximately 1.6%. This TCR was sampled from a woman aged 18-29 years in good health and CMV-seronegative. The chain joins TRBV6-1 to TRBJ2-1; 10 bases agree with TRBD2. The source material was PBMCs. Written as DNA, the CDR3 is TGTGCCAGCAGTGAGGAAGCGGGAGGGCCGGGTGAGCAGTTCTTC. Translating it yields CASSEEAGGPGEQFF.